The T cell receptor (beta chain) under discussion was sequenced for a study of blood T cell repertoires in COVID-19. The wider study: Samples taken during acute and convalescent COVID-19 were collected in the United States, Italy and Spain. In each case, the material was cDNA or gDNA derived from T cells, B-cell-depleted T cells, or PBMCs.

This clone was counted between two and nine times. The CDR3 has 15 amino acids. Original methodology: It was from reference gene primer amplification that nucleated cell counts were estimated. Assay used: immunoSEQ multiplex PCR; TCRdb lists only in-frame clones, some missing. V, J and clone size derive from that table, while D and trimming were established from the DNA sequence. This table holds over 200,000 clones, approximately 87% found once. This clonotype originated in a woman aged 45-65 years with acute or convalescent COVID-19. The gene calls are TRBV7-5 and TRBJ2-1; the tabulated D call, TRBD2, remains unverified against the DNA. TRBV7-5 is given as a pseudogene. Sequenced: peripheral blood. The CDR3 DNA reads TGTGCCGGGAGGGGTCGCGGGAGATCCTACAATGAGCAGTTCTTC. It yields the protein CAGRGRGRSYNEQFF.